This T cell receptor beta chain was observed in a study of blood T cell repertoires in COVID-19. The CDR3 runs to 12 residues. The germline V and J ends were trimmed by 3 bases and 11 bases, with 11 bases remaining between them. Cohort allocation depended upon clinical history that participants reported. Produced via immunoSEQ multiplex PCR; TCRdb's table is partial and in-frame only. This table holds a few hundred thousand clones, around nine tenths found once. Source material: PBMCs or T cells enriched from blood (not recorded which). This TCR was sampled from a man aged 25 to 40 who had recovered from COVID-19. The chain links TRBV12-3 or TRBV12-4 to TRBJ2-1; no reliable D call. CDR3 DNA sequence: TGTGCCAGCAGTTTCGTGCCGGGTCAGCAGTTCTTC. Translated: CASSFVPGQQFF.